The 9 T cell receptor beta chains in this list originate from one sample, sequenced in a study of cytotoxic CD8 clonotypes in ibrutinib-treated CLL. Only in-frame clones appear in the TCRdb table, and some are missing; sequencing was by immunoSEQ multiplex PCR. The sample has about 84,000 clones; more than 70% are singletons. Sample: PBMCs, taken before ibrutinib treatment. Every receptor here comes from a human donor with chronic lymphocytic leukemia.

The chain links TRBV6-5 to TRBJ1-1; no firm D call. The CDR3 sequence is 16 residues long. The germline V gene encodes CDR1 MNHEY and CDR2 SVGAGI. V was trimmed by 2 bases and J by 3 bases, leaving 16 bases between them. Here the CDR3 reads CASSYIHHGLHTEAFF. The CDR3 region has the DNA TGTGCCAGCAGTTACATACACCACGGTTTGCACACTGAAGCTTTCTTT.

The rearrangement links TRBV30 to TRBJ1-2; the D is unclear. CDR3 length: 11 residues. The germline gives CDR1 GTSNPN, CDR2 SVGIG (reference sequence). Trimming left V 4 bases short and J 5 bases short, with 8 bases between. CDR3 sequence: CAWNRLYGYTF. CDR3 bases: TGTGCCTGGAATAGACTTTATGGCTACACCTTC.

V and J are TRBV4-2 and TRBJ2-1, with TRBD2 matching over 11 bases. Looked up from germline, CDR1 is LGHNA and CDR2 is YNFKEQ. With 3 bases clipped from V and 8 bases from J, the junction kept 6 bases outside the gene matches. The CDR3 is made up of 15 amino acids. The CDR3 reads CASSHSGRALDEQFF. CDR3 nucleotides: TGTGCCAGCAGCCATAGCGGGAGGGCCCTAGATGAGCAGTTCTTC.

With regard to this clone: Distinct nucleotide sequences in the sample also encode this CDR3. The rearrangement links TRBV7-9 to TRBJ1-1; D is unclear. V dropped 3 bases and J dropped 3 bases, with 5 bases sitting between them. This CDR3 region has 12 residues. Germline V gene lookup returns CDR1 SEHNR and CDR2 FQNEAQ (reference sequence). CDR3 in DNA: TGTGCCAGCAGCTTCGGCGACACTGAAGCTTTCTTT. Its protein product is CASSFGDTEAFF.

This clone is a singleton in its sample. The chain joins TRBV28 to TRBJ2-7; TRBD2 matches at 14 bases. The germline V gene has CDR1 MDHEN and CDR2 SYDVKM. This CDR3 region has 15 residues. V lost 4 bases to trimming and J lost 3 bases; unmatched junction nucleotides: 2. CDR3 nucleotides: TGTGCCAGCAGTTCCGGACTAGCGGGGGGCTACGAGCAGTACTTC. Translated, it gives CASSSGLAGGYEQYF.

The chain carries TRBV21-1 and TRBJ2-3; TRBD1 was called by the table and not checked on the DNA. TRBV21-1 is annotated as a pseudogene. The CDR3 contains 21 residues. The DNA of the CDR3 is TGTGCCAGCAGCCGGACAGGGGGCCGAACATCCAAGCTTACAGGCACAGATACGCAGTATTTT. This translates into CASSRTGGRTSKLTGTDTQYF.

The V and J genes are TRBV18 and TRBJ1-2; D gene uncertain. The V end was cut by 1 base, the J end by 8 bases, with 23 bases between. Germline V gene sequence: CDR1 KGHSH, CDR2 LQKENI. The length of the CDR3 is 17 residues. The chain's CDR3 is CASSPQYGLLDEGGYTF. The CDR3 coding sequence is TGTGCCAGCTCACCACAATACGGACTCTTAGATGAAGGCGGCTACACCTTC.

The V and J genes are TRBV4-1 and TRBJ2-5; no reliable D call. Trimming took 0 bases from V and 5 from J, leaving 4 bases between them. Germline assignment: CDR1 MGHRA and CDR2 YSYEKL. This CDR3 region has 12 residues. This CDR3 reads CASSQDEETQYF. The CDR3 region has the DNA TGCGCCAGCAGCCAAGACGAGGAGACCCAGTACTTC.

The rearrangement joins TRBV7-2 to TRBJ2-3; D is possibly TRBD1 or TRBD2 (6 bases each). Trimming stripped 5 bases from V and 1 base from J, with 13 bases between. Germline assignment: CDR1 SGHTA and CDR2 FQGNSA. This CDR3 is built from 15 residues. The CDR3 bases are TGTGCCAGCAGCCCGGGGGCGTTACGCACAGATACGCAGTATTTT. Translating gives CASSPGALRTDTQYF.